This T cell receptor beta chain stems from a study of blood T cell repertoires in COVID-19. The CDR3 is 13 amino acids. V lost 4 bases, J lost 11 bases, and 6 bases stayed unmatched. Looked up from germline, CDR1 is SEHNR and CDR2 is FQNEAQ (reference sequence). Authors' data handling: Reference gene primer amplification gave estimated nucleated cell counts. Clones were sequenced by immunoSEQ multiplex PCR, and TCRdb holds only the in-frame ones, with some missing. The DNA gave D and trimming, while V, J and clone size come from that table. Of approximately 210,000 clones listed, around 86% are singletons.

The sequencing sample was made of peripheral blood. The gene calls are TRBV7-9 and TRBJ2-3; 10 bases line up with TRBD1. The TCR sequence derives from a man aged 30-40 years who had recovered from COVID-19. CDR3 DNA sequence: TGTGCCAGCAGCTGGGACAGGGGAATAGGGCAGTATTTT. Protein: CASSWDRGIGQYF. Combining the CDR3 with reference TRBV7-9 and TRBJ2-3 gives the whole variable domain DTGVSQNPRHKITKRGQNVTFRCDPISEHNRLYWYRQTLGQGPEFLTYFQNEAQLEKSRLLSDRFSAERPKGSFSTLEIQRTEQGDSAMYLCASSWDRGIGQYFGPGTRLTVL.